These 18 T cell receptor beta chains originate from one sample sequenced in a study of blood T cell repertoires in COVID-19. Sequencing was performed with immunoSEQ multiplex PCR; in TCRdb, only in-frame clones are kept and a portion is missing. The sample records some 300,000 clones, just under 90% being singletons. Sequencing used PBMCs or T cells enriched from blood (not recorded which). These receptor sequences come from a woman in her 50s who had been exposed to COVID-19.

The chain carries TRBV28 and TRBJ1-5; D might be TRBD1 (5 bases). V was trimmed by 8 bases and J by 1 base, leaving 9 bases between them. This CDR3 has 13 amino acids. The germline CDR1 and CDR2 sequences are MDHEN and SYDVKM. The CDR3 nucleotides are TGTGCCAGCGCGGGGACGAGCAATCAGCCCCAGCATTTT. Its translation: CASAGTSNQPQHF.

The chain joins TRBV12-3 or TRBV12-4 to TRBJ1-6, with D possibly being TRBD1 (5 bases). CDR3 size: 13 residues. V was clipped by 6 bases and J by 4 bases, with 7 bases between them. CDR3 sequence: CASRGLYNSPLHF. CDR3 DNA sequence: TGTGCCAGCAGGGGGCTGTATAATTCACCCCTCCACTTT.

This chain uses TRBV7-9 with TRBJ2-3, with D maybe TRBD2 (5 bases). This CDR3 comprises 15 residues. Trimming left V 4 bases short and J 0 bases short, with 11 bases between. CDR1 and CDR2 from the germline V gene are SEHNR and FQNEAQ (reference sequence). The CDR3 sequence: CASSWRPASTDTQYF. For the CDR3, the DNA is TGTGCCAGCAGCTGGAGGCCTGCTAGCACAGATACGCAGTATTTT.

The J gene is TRBJ1-1, the V gene TRBV29-1, with 7 positions matching TRBD1. CDR1 and CDR2 from the germline V gene are SQVTM and ANQGSEA. The V gene end was trimmed by 5 bases and the J gene end by 0 bases; junction bases not matched to a gene: 9. This CDR3 is built from 15 residues. This CDR3 is CSVLPGQFMNTEAFF. DNA for the CDR3: TGCAGCGTTTTGCCGGGACAGTTCATGAACACTGAAGCTTTCTTT.

J is TRBJ1-1 and V is TRBV5-1, with TRBD1 as a possible D gene (6 bases). Trimming stripped 3 bases from V and 1 base from J, with 19 bases between. Germline V lookup: CDR1 SGHRS, CDR2 YFSETQ. CDR3 length: 17 residues. CDR3 nucleotides: TGCGCCAGCAGCTACCGGGACACAAGGAAGACGAACACTGAAGCTTTCTTT. It yields the protein CASSYRDTRKTNTEAFF.

V and J are TRBV5-1 and TRBJ1-5, with D unclear. CDR1 is SGHRS and CDR2 is YFSETQ in the germline V gene. Trimming removed 0 bases at V and 7 bases at J, with 11 bases between. The CDR3 runs 14 residues. The CDR3, as DNA: TGCGCCAGCAGCTTGGGGGGAGCAGGACAGCCCCAGCATTTT. Its translation is CASSLGGAGQPQHF.

CDR3 in amino acids: CASSLTGGFYSPLHF. The CDR3 DNA follows: TGTGCCAGCAGTTTGACAGGGGGTTTTTATTCACCCCTCCACTTT. The chain combines TRBV28 with TRBJ1-6; 9 nucleotides align to TRBD1. CDR1 and CDR2 from the germline V gene are MDHEN and SYDVKM. This CDR3 spans 15 amino acids. J lost 8 bases, V lost 3 bases, and 5 bases had no gene match. The complete variable domain, with remaining parts taken from reference TRBV28 and TRBJ1-6, reads DVKVTQSSRYLVKRTGEKVFLECVQDMDHENMFWYRQDPGLGLRLIYFSYDVKMKEKGDIPEGYSVSREKKERFSLILESASTNQTSMYLCASSLTGGFYSPLHFGNGTRLTVT.

The chain combines TRBV3-1 (or the pseudogene TRBV3-2) with TRBJ1-5; no clear D. The CDR3 spans 15 residues. Germline CDR1 reads LGHDT; CDR2 reads YNNKEL (reference sequence). Trimming removed 1 base from V and 4 bases from J, with 11 bases in between. CDR3 in DNA: TGTGCCAGCAGCCAAGGAGGTATAAGAAATCAGCCCCAGCATTTT. It codes for CASSQGGIRNQPQHF.

The CDR3 is CASRLGGTYEQYF. CDR3 DNA: TGCGCCAGCAGATTAGGGGGAACCTACGAGCAGTACTTC. The chain combines TRBV5-1 with TRBJ2-7, with D possibly matching TRBD1 (6 bases). The CDR3 is 13 residues long. V shed 5 bases and J shed 2 bases, with 11 bases lying between them. Germline V CDR1 and CDR2: SGHRS, YFSETQ.

The chain uses TRBV29-1 and TRBJ2-3; the match to TRBD2 covers 11 bases. Per the germline V gene, CDR1 is SQVTM and CDR2 is ANQGSEA. V was clipped by 7 bases and J by 1 base; unmatched bases: 4. The CDR3 has 14 residues. DNA for the CDR3: TGCAGCGCTCTAGCGGGGGGACGCACAGATACGCAGTATTTT. Amino acid sequence: CSALAGGRTDTQYF.

The rearrangement links TRBV5-4 to TRBJ1-1, with D possibly being TRBD1 (6 bases). Germline V gives CDR1 SGHNT, CDR2 YYREEE (reference sequence). CDR3 length: 14 residues. V gave up 3 bases and J gave up 8 bases, with 17 bases separating them. Written as DNA, the CDR3 is TGTGCCAGCAGCTCCGCCTGGGGGCGGCGGGAAGCTTTCTTT. This codes for CASSSAWGRREAFF.

J is TRBJ2-2 and V is TRBV19; TRBD1 matches at 10 bases. This CDR3 region has 15 residues. The ends lost 7 bases at V and 4 bases at J; junction bases unmatched: 6. CDR1 is LNHDA and CDR2 is SQIVND in the germline V gene (reference sequence). In DNA, the CDR3 is TGTGCCAGTACTGACAGGGGGCTCGGCACCGGGGAGCTGTTTTTT. As protein: CASTDRGLGTGELFF.

The V and J genes are TRBV5-1 and TRBJ2-7; 10 positions agree with TRBD1. Germline V gives CDR1 SGHRS, CDR2 YFSETQ. With V trimmed by 4 bases and J by 5 bases, 12 bases remained unmatched. The CDR3 loop spans 16 amino acids. In DNA form, the CDR3 reads TGCGCCAGCAGCCCTGGGGGGGGACAGGGGATCAACGAGCAGTACTTC. As protein: CASSPGGGQGINEQYF. Combining the CDR3 with reference TRBV5-1 and TRBJ2-7 gives the whole variable domain KAGVTQTPRYLIKTRGQQVTLSCSPISGHRSVSWYQQTPGQGLQFLFEYFSETQRNKGNFPGRFSGRQFSNSRSEMNVSTLELGDSALYLCASSPGGGQGINEQYFGPGTRLTVT.

The chain recombines TRBV5-1 with TRBJ1-5; no firm D call. Per germline, CDR1 SGHRS and CDR2 YFSETQ. V was pared by 4 bases and J by 0 bases, with 11 bases between. CDR3 length: 15 residues. Here the CDR3 reads CASSPSGDSNQPQHF. The CDR3 region has the DNA TGCGCCAGCAGCCCCTCGGGAGATAGCAATCAGCCCCAGCATTTT.

This chain joins TRBV5-1 and TRBJ2-1; 8 bases are shared with TRBD2. The germline V gene has CDR1 SGHRS and CDR2 YFSETQ. The CDR3 spans 16 residues. Germline trimming cut 3 bases from V and 5 bases from J; bases unmatched to any gene: 10. The CDR3 sequence: CASSSLGAGDHNEQFF. CDR3 sequence (DNA): TGCGCCAGCAGCTCCCTTGGAGCGGGGGACCACAATGAGCAGTTCTTC. The full variable domain, in which reference TRBV5-1 and TRBJ2-1 provide the parts outside the CDR3, is KAGVTQTPRYLIKTRGQQVTLSCSPISGHRSVSWYQQTPGQGLQFLFEYFSETQRNKGNFPGRFSGRQFSNSRSEMNVSTLELGDSALYLCASSSLGAGDHNEQFFGPGTRLTVL.

The chain uses TRBV5-6 and TRBJ2-7; D is possibly TRBD1 (6 bases). The CDR3 totals 17 residues. Germline CDR1 reads SGHDT; CDR2 reads YYEEEE. V lost 1 base, J lost 1 base, and 18 bases lay in between. CDR3 sequence reads: CASSLIGWGTGSYEQYF. The CDR3, as DNA: TGTGCCAGCAGCTTGATCGGTTGGGGAACAGGGTCCTACGAGCAGTACTTC.

The J gene is TRBJ1-1, the V gene TRBV19; 9 nucleotides line up with TRBD1. Trimming took 10 bases from V and 5 from J; bases not matched to a gene: 5. The germline V gene encodes CDR1 LNHDA and CDR2 SQIVND (reference sequence). The CDR3 length is 12 residues. CDR3 bases: TGTGCCAATCGACAGGGGGATACTGAAGCTTTCTTT. Translation: CANRQGDTEAFF.

This sequence joins TRBV10-3 and TRBJ2-3, with TRBD1 identical over 7 bases. Trimming at V came to 11 bases and at J to 0 bases, leaving 8 bases not matched to a gene. The V gene's germline CDR1 is ENHRY and CDR2 SYGVKD. CDR3 size: 14 residues. CDR3 in DNA: TGTGCCTCCAACGCAGGGGGAAGCACAGATACGCAGTATTTT. Translating gives CASNAGGSTDTQYF.